This T cell receptor beta chain was identified in a study of blood T cell repertoires in COVID-19. Only in-frame clones appear in the TCRdb table, and some are missing; sequencing was by immunoSEQ multiplex PCR. The data contain fewer than 700,000 clones, roughly 91% of them singletons. The CDR3 length is 16 residues. Germline values: CDR1 MNHEY, CDR2 SVGAGI. Losses at the gene ends were 2 bases for V and 9 bases for J; bases not matched to a gene: 9. This clone came up once. The sequence was obtained from a woman between 50 and 59 years old with COVID-19, enrolled during active disease. This rearrangement joins TRBV6-5 to TRBJ1-6, with 8 bases matching TRBD1. Sequencing was done on a sample of peripheral blood. CDR3: CASSYERTGQGSPLHF. DNA of the CDR3: TGTGCCAGCAGTTACGAAAGGACAGGGCAAGGTTCACCCCTCCACTTT.